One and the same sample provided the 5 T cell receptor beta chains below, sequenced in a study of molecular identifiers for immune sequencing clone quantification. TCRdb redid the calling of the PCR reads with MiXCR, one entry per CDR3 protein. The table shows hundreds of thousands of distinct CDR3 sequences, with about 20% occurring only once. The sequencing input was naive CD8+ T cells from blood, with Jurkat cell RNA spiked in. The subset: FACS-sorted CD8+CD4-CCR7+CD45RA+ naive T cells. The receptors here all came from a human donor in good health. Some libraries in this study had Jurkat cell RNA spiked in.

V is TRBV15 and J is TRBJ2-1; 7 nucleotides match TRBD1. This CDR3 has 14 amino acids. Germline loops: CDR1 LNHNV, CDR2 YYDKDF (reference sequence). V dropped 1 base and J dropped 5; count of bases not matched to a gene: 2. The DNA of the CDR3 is TGTGCCACCAGCAGAGGGGGACAGAACAATGAGCAGTTCTTC. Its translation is CATSRGGQNNEQFF. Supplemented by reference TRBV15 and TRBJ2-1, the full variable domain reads DAMVIQNPRYQVTQFGKPVTLSCSQTLNHNVMYWYQQKSSQAPKLLFHYYDKDFNNEADTPDNFQSRRPNTSFCFLDIRSPGLGDTAMYLCATSRGGQNNEQFFGPGTRLTVL.

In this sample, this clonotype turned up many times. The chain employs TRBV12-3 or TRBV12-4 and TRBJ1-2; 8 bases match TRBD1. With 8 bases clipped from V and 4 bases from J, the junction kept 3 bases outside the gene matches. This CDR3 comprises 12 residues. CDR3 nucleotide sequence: TGTGCCAGCGGACAGGGATCCTATGGCTACACCTTC. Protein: CASGQGSYGYTF.

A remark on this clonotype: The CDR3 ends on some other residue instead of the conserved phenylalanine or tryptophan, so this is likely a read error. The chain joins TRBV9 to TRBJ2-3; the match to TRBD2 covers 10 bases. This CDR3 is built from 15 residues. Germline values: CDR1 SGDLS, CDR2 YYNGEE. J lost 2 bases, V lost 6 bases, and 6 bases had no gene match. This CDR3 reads CASMLAGAHTDTQYC. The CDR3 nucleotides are TGTGCCAGCATGCTAGCGGGGGCCCACACAGATACGCAGTATTGT.

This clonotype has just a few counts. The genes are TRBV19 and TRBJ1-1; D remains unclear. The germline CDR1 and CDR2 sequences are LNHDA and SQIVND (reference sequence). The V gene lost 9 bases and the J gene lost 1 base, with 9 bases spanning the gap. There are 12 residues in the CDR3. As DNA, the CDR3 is TGTGCCAGCGGTTGGACGAACACTGAAGCTTTCTTT. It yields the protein CASGWTNTEAFF. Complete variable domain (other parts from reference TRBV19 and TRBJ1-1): DGGITQSPKYLFRKEGQNVTLSCEQNLNHDAMYWYRQDPGQGLRLIYYSQIVNDFQKGDIAEGYSVSREKKESFPLTVTSAQKNPTAFYLCASGWTNTEAFFGQGTRLTVV.

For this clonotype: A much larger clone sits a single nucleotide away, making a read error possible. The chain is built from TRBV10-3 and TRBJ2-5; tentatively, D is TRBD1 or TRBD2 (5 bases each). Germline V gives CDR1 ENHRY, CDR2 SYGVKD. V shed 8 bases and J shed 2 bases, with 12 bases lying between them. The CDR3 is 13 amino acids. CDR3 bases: TGTGCCATCGCCGGGACGCAACAAGAGACCCAGTACTTC. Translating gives CAIAGTQQETQYF.